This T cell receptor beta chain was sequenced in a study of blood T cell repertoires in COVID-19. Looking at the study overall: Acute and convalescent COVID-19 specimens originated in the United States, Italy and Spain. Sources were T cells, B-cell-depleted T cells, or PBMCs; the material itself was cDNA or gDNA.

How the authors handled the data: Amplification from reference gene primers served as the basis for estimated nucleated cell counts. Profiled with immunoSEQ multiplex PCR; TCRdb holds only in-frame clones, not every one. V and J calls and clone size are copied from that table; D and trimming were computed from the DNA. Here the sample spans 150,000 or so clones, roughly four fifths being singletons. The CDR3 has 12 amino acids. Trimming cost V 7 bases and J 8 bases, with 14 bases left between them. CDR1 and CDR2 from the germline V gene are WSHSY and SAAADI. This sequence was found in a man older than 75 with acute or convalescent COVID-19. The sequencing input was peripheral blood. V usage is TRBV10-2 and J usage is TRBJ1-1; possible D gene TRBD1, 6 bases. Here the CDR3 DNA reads TGCGCCAGCACCGAGGGGGTAAGGGAAGCTTTCTTT. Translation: CASTEGVREAFF.